This T cell receptor (beta chain) is from a study of blood T cell repertoires in COVID-19. As for the study in general: COVID-19 samples from acute and convalescent phases originated in the United States, Italy and Spain. PBMCs, B-cell-depleted T cells, or T cells were the source of the cDNA or gDNA that made up the material.

Study processing details: Amplification of reference gene primers was used by the study to estimate nucleated cell counts. Profiled with immunoSEQ multiplex PCR; TCRdb holds only in-frame clones, not every one. V and J calls and clone size are as listed in that table; D and trimming were resolved from the DNA. Among around 180,000 clones listed, approximately 86% were seen once. Germline CDR1 is SGHVS and CDR2 is FNYEAQ. This CDR3 has 17 residues. V lost 5 bases and J 2 bases, leaving 19 bases between the germline ends. This chain uses TRBV7-6 with TRBJ1-5; the D is unclear. The material sequenced was peripheral blood. This clonotype was obtained from a woman over 75 with active or convalescent COVID-19. The CDR3: CASSPHQSFQGNQPQHF. The CDR3 bases are TGTGCCAGCAGCCCCCACCAGAGTTTTCAGGGCAATCAGCCCCAGCATTTT. The full variable domain, with the rest looked up from reference TRBV7-6 and TRBJ1-5, is GAGVSQSPRYKVTKRGQDVALRCDPISGHVSLYWYRQALGQGPEFLTYFNYEAQQDKSGLPNDRFSAERPEGSISTLTIQRTEQRDSAMYRCASSPHQSFQGNQPQHFGDGTRLSIL.